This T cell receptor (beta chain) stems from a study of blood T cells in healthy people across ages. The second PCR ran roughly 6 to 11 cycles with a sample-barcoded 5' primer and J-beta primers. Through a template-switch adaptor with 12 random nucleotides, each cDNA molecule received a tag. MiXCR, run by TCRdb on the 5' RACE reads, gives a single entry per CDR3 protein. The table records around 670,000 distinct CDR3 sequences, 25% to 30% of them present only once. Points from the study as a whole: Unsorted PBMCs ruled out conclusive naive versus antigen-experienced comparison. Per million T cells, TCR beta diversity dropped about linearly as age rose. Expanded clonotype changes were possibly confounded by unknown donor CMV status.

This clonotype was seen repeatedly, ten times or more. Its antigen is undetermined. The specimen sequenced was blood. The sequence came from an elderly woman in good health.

The DNA of the CDR3 is TGCGCCAGCAGCATCAAAGTAGCGGGGGGACTATACAATGAGCAGTTCTTC. This encodes CASSIKVAGGLYNEQFF. The chain carries TRBV5-1 and TRBJ2-1; 10 positions agree with TRBD2. Per germline, CDR1 SGHRS and CDR2 YFSETQ. V trimming: 4 bases; J trimming: 4 bases; junction bases outside the gene matches: 11. CDR3 length: 17 residues. The full variable domain, its missing parts supplied by reference TRBV5-1 and TRBJ2-1, is KAGVTQTPRYLIKTRGQQVTLSCSPISGHRSVSWYQQTPGQGLQFLFEYFSETQRNKGNFPGRFSGRQFSNSRSEMNVSTLELGDSALYLCASSIKVAGGLYNEQFFGPGTRLTVL.